Sequencing of this T cell receptor beta chain was carried out in a study of cytomegalovirus exposure and HLA in healthy donors. This table comes from immunoSEQ multiplex PCR, and its TCRdb copy is limited to in-frame clones, with some not included. Among fewer than 200,000 clones listed, 65% to 85% were seen once. The CDR3 runs to 13 residues. CDR1 is ENHRY and CDR2 is SYGVKD in the germline V gene. Trimming removed 3 bases at V and 7 bases at J, with 12 bases between. Points on this clone: What it recognizes is unknown.

Broader study findings: Overall, approximately 180 TCR beta chains were annotated as cytomegalovirus-associated. First-cohort TCR clusters were later found to tend to co-occur in the 120 or so validation repertoires.

This receptor was taken from a woman aged 18-35 years in good health and CMV-seropositive. Sequenced material: PBMCs. V gene TRBV10-3 combines with J gene TRBJ1-2, with D possibly being TRBD1 (5 bases). CDR3 in amino acids: CAISEQAEVGYTF. Here the CDR3 DNA reads TGTGCCATCAGTGAACAGGCAGAGGTTGGCTACACCTTC.